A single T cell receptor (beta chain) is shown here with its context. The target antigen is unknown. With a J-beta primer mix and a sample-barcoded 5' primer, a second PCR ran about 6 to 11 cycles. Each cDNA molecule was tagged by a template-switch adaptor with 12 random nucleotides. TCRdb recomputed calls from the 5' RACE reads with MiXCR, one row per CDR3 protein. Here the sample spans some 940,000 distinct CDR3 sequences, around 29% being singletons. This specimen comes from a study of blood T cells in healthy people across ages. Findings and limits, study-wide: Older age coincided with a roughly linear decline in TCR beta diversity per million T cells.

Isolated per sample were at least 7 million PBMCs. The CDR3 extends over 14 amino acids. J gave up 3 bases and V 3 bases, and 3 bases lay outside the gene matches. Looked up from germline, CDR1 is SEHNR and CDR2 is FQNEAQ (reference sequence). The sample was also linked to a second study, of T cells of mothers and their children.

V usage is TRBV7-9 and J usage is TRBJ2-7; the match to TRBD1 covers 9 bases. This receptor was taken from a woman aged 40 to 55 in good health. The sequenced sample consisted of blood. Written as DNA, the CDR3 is TGTGCCAGCAGCTTTAACAGGGGGCTCTACGAGCAGTACTTC. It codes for CASSFNRGLYEQYF.